This T cell receptor (beta chain) derives from a study of cytomegalovirus exposure and HLA in healthy donors. The overall study: The early release's HLA-typed donors yielded tens of millions of unique TCRs.

V shed 11 bases, J shed 2 bases, and the junction held 3 bases outside the gene matches. CDR3 length: 13 amino acids. Per the germline V gene, CDR1 is MNHEY and CDR2 is SMNVEV (reference sequence). Of note for this clone: Its target is unknown.

Primers: 60 Vbeta forward and 13 Jbeta reverse. Only in-frame clones appear in the TCRdb table, and some are missing; sequencing was by immunoSEQ multiplex PCR. Among roughly 140,000 clones, 84% were seen once, and the ten largest hold 2% to 2.5%. Study outcomes and limitations: A later analysis linked a missense DCLRE1C variant to TCR beta V- and J-gene trimming. Later, an analysis found that common viral pathogens appeared to be linked with several of the most significant clusters.

This receptor was taken from a boy aged 2 to 10 in good health and CMV-seronegative. The sequencing sample was made of PBMCs. The gene calls are TRBV27 and TRBJ2-7; 13 bases agree with TRBD2. Here the CDR3 reads CAAGLAGAYEQYF. CDR3 in DNA: TGTGCCGCAGGACTAGCGGGAGCCTACGAGCAGTACTTC.